This T cell receptor beta chain was sequenced in a study of identical twins. The sample holds a few counts of this clonotype. The target antigen is unknown. A universal primer site came from template switching; cDNA carried unique molecular identifiers. A single record per CDR3 protein comes from TCRdb applying MiXCR to the 5' RACE reads. Of about 690,000 distinct CDR3 sequences listed, 20% to 25% were seen once; the top ten hold about 4.5%. Study conclusions and caveats: Weaker excess twin sharing was seen among beta out-of-frame sequences.

The CDR3 consists of 14 residues. V was shortened by 5 bases and J by 2 bases, with 11 bases between the two germline ends. This sample was shared with a second study, whose subject was T cells expressing NK-cell markers. That paper notes: Repertoire data for TCR beta were derived from sorted T cells (CD3+CD56+NKG2C+, CD3+CD56+NKG2C- and CD3+CD56-NKG2C+). Questions lingered over whether expanded NKG2C+ T cell clones were HCMV-specific.

This clonotype originated in a woman younger than 30 in good health. The chain employs TRBV12-3 or TRBV12-4 and TRBJ2-3; D is uncertain. Sequenced input: PBMCs. The chain's CDR3 is CASSPPMTTDTQYF. CDR3 coding DNA: TGTGCCAGCAGTCCCCCCATGACCACAGATACGCAGTATTTT.